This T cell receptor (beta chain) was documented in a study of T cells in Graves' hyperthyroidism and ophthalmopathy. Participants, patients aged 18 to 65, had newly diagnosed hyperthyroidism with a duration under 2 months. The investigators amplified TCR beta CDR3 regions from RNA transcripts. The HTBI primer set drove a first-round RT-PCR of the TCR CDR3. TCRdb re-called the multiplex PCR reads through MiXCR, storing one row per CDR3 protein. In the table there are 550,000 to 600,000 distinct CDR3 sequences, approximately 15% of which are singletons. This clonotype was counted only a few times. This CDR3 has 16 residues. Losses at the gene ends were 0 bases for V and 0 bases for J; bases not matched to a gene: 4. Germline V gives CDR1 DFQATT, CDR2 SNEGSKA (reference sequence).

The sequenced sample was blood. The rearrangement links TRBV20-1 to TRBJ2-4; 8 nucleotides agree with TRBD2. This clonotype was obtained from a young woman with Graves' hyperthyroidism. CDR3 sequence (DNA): TGCAGTGCTAGAGACGGCGGGAGGATAGCCAAAAACATTCAGTACTTC. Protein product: CSARDGGRIAKNIQYF.